Reported below is one T cell receptor beta chain. The antigen is undetermined. Clones were read by immunoSEQ multiplex PCR, and TCRdb kept only the in-frame ones, dropping some. The sample records under 600,000 clones, 98% being singletons. These data originate in a study of shared clonotypes between healthy human individuals. The naive CD8 population came from CD45RO-negative cells selected for CCR7, without terminally differentiated effector memory CD45RA+ cells. CDR1 MNHEY and CDR2 SVGAGI come from the germline V gene. V lost 8 bases and J lost 1, with 10 bases in between. This CDR3 is 13 amino acids long. Study findings and constraints: Among donors, clonotype sharing was expected to be affected by sequencing depth. The diversity represented, both genetic and in exposure history, was limited by few donors.

The specimen was naive CD8+ T cells sorted from blood. The clonotype comes from a young man in good health. The chain joins TRBV6-5 to TRBJ2-3, with unresolved D. The CDR3 region has the DNA TGTGCCAGCGGGGATGGACGCACAGATACGCAGTATTTT. This sequence encodes CASGDGRTDTQYF.